This T cell receptor (beta chain) derives from a study of cytomegalovirus exposure and HLA in healthy donors (dated by TCRdb to about 2017). Regarding the complete study: According to an earlier analysis of 587 of the donors, about 180 million T cells yielded 120 million or so unique TCR beta sequences and roughly 280 Gb of sequence data. HLA typing included class I and class II loci at four-digit resolution. Roughly 5 DR-DQ haplotypes were handled as single units for association and clustering, since linkage in the cohort was strong. An earlier analysis of 587 of the donors used high-throughput TCR beta sequencing to judge whether each TCR beta V gene segment behaved as functional or pseudogenic. The T cell repertoires of around 730 subjects were profiled by immunosequencing and related to cytomegalovirus serostatus. Among almost 400 genotyped donors of the cohort, an average of about 240,000 unique TCR beta nucleotide sequences were sequenced per donor, roughly a sixth of them non-productive. Every discovery cohort repertoire had been produced on one sequencing platform. A later genetic analysis used genome-wide SNP genotypes for 398 of the 666 donors, treating that subset as a discovery cohort. The aim of the study was to test whether cataloging public T cell receptors could identify signatures of past pathogen exposure. In a later analysis, previously published TCR beta repertoires from several hundred donors were re-analyzed and high-resolution HLA genotyping was added so that TCR occurrence patterns could be studied. A separate validation cohort of about 110 different subjects was used in addition to the roughly 700-subject first cohort. The genetic ancestry cluster associated with self-reported Caucasian donors included around four fifths of the roughly 400 genotyped donors. Rather than drawing on any new phenotypic data, the later analysis identified candidate immune exposures from TCR beta sequences and the way those sequences occurred across donors. An early release covering roughly 640 HLA-typed donors comprised roughly 300 gigabases of sequencing data and 85 million or so unique TCR sequences. Donor age, sex, ethnicity and CMV serostatus were collected together with the repertoire data. The number of donors typed differed by locus, with about 629-640 for A, B, C, DRB1 and DQB1, 522 for DQA1, 606 for DPA1, and roughly 450 for DPB1. The study combined high-throughput TCR immunosequencing, statistical association of individual TCRs with disease status, and machine learning to predict cytomegalovirus infection status.

The investigation overall reported the following: Sequencing depth was assumed to be roughly uniform across donors in the presence/absence analyses, though that assumption may not hold. A later analysis found that TCR association rates varied across HLA loci, with DRB1 alleles showing the most associated TCRs and HLA-C alleles the fewest. Because HLA typing was unavailable for some donors at each locus, only the typed subset was used in association tests. The classifier was reported to diagnose cytomegalovirus status with high specificity and sensitivity in both the original cohort and the validation cohort. A further reported finding was that TCR beta sequences accurately predicted the HLA-A and HLA-B alleles for most subjects in the first cohort. The 87-base-pair reads could not distinguish some IMGT-functional V segments, including TRBV6-2 and TRBV6-3, so those segments were excluded. In the study, approximately 150 TCR beta chains were listed as associated with cytomegalovirus. According to a later analysis, most CMV-associated TCR beta chains appeared to be HLA-restricted, and the HLA associations seemed to be driven largely by CMV exposure. Correlated functional status among segregating V segments might be attributable to linkage disequilibrium, but an unknown experimental factor could not be ruled out. Specific HLA alleles were associated with about 17,000 TCR beta sequences at a false discovery rate of 0.05 in a later analysis. In an earlier analysis of approximately 590 of the donors, most TCR beta V segments appeared in productive rearrangements about 90% or about 30% of the time, broadly matching IMGT annotations. Only TCR beta chains were sequenced in this cohort, and the absence of alpha or paired-chain data limited detectable features. It was suggested by the authors that the approach could potentially be generalized to other disease states and immunological phenotypes. When HLA alleles, especially DR and DQ, strongly co-occurred, TCR associations were difficult to assign to individual alleles. In vitro tests confirmed that a few of the cytomegalovirus-associated TCR beta chains recognize cytomegalovirus antigens. In a later analysis, several top co-occurrence clusters were reported to appear linked to parvovirus B19, influenza, CMV and Epstein-Barr virus. Roughly 17 rarely observed V segments, including chromosome 9 orphons, were excluded from the earlier analysis of about 500 of the donors because counts were too low. A later genetic analysis reported fewer N-insertions in productive TCRs among donors in an Asian-associated ancestry cluster than the approximately 670-donor mean. Compared with equally common non-associated chains, HLA-associated TCR beta chains in a later analysis were more clonally expanded and had lower generation probabilities. A cluster of highly shared sequence variants was judged likely to be a technical artifact of the sequencing pipeline. In a later genetic analysis, a missense DCLRE1C variant was associated with V-gene and J-gene trimming of TCR beta chains, and the association was replicated in an independent cohort. The only immune exposure information available for the cohort was CMV serostatus. While some public TCRs were present in many individuals, most TCR sequences turned up only very rarely across donors.

The junction shows trimming of 6 bases on V and 5 bases on J, and the gene matches do not reach 7 bases of it. Taken from cysteine to phenylalanine, the CDR3 has 15 residues. Left in the record is the CDR3 DNA by itself, 45 bases read in frame from the first base. CDR1 LNHDA and CDR2 SQIVND are derived from the germline V gene (reference sequence). Receptor libraries were prepared by the immunoSEQ multiplex PCR assay. For the multiplex PCR, a mixture combining 60 forward primers for TCR Vbeta segments and 13 reverse primers for TCR Jbeta segments was used. The CDR3 region of rearranged TCR beta genes was amplified from genomic DNA with a multiplex PCR assay. On the Illumina HiSeq System, the amplified TCR beta libraries were sequenced as 87-base-pair reads. In the authors' own workflow: Across the 500 to 750 repertoires, a later analysis counted about 81 million unique TCR beta chains, some 11 million of which were shared by at least two donors. To remove PCR and sequencing errors, raw reads were error-corrected and collapsed into unique sequences using a nearest-neighbor algorithm that merged closely related sequences. V, D and J gene segments were assigned by aligning CDR3 sequences to IMGT reference sequences. For a sequence to be retained, a match of at least six nucleotides to both a V gene segment and a J gene segment was required. A rearrangement was called productive if the CDR3 had no stop codons and remained in frame with V and J, and every other rearrangement was called non-productive. CDR3 was defined according to IMGT convention as the region running from the second conserved V-encoded cysteine to the conserved J-encoded phenylalanine. The earlier analysis of about 590 of the donors excluded sequences that lacked an unambiguous match to a single V gene segment. In an earlier analysis of several hundred of the donors, a V segment was called functional when productive rearrangements were above 56.7%, and segregating when the standard deviation between donors exceeded 5%. A statistical classification framework was built to diagnose cytomegalovirus status from the catalog of TCR beta chain sequences. A later analysis assigned V and J genes by comparing TCR nucleotide sequences with IMGT/GENE-DB human TR gene sequences. In a later analysis, CDR3 sequences and most-parsimonious VDJ recombination scenarios were assigned using the TCRdist pipeline. In a later analysis, every TCR beta chain was defined by the combination of its CDR3 amino acid sequence and its V-gene family, and reads without a unique V-gene family were dropped. To address suspected cross-contamination and a sequencing artifact, a later analysis removed a few hundred highly shared, low-generation-probability nucleotide sequences. For each public chain, a later analysis derived a clonal expansion index from normalized ranks of inferred template counts within each repertoire. In a later analysis, generation probabilities were computed with a VDJ recombination model fitted to out-of-frame rearrangements, and the resulting probabilities were checked against IGoR. In a later analysis, TCR-TCR, TCR-HLA and TCR-CMV co-occurrence was scored with hypergeometric tests, and a repertoire-size bias correction was applied to TCR pairs. To estimate false discovery rates, a later analysis permuted the HLA or CMV assignments 20 times. In a later analysis, co-occurring TCRs were grouped using DBSCAN, and TCRdist sequence similarity was added for clustering within HLA-allele-positive subsets. For co-occurrence clustering, repertoires with fewer than 30,000 or more than 120,000 public chains were excluded, along with five or six repertoires with anomalous nucleotide sharing. TCRdb retrieved this table from immuneACCESS and kept in-frame rearrangements only. Not all clones are present; in checked studies, unresolved V genes account for under half, and no reason is known for the remainder. The V and J calls and clone size were taken over from that table, and D and trimming were inferred from the DNA. The sample has 53,000 or so clones on record. The biggest ten clones account for roughly an eighth of the sample.

Notes on this clone: Its antigen remains undetermined.

The cohort was made up of 500 to 850 healthy bone marrow donors. At the time of sampling, all cohort members were nominally healthy, though unrecorded immune exposures were likely present. The donor was CMV seropositive and belonged to the group of 250 to 300 seropositive cohort members. A peripheral blood sample was provided by each donor, and peripheral blood mononuclear cells were used for TCR beta sequencing. Genomic DNA was extracted from the blood cell samples with the Qiagen DNeasy Blood Extraction Kit. The source of this sequence is a man younger than 35 in good health and CMV-seropositive. The rearranged chain carries TRBV19 and TRBJ1-5; 10 junctional bases match TRBD1. Sequenced input: PBMCs. The CDR3 is CASSQLTGGDQPQHF. The bases are TGTGCCAGTAGCCAGCTGACAGGGGGCGATCAGCCCCAGCATTTT.